This TCR beta chain emerged from a study of cytomegalovirus exposure and HLA in healthy donors (dated by TCRdb to about 2017). Broadly, across the study: According to an earlier analysis of a few hundred of the donors, roughly 180 million T cells yielded 117 million unique TCR beta sequences and approximately 300 Gb of sequence data. HLA typing included class I and class II loci at four-digit resolution. To predict cytomegalovirus infection status, the study combined high-throughput TCR immunosequencing, statistical association of individual TCRs with disease status, and machine learning. Among a few hundred genotyped donors of the cohort, an average of roughly 240,000 unique TCR beta nucleotide sequences were sequenced per donor, roughly 20% of them non-productive. Along with the roughly 700-subject first cohort, a separate validation cohort of approximately 110 different subjects was used. In a later genetic analysis, genome-wide SNP genotypes for about three fifths of the roughly 670 donors were used, and that subset was treated as a discovery cohort. Rather than using new phenotypic data, the later analysis identified candidate immune exposures from TCR beta sequences and from how often those sequences occurred across donors. Donor age, sex, ethnicity and CMV serostatus were compiled alongside the repertoire data. The genetic ancestry cluster associated with self-reported Caucasian donors included about four fifths of the approximately 410 genotyped donors. To decide whether each TCR beta V gene segment behaved as functional or pseudogenic, an earlier analysis of some 600 of the donors relied on high-throughput TCR beta sequencing. Typing coverage varied by locus: roughly 620-640 donors for A, B, C, DRB1 and DQB1; some 520 for DQA1; more than 600 for DPA1; roughly 450 for DPB1. About 5 DR-DQ haplotypes were handled as single units for association and clustering, since linkage in the cohort was strong. Every repertoire in the discovery cohort had been generated on one and the same sequencing platform. The T cell repertoires of under 700 subjects were profiled by immunosequencing and related to cytomegalovirus serostatus. A later analysis re-analyzed previously published TCR beta repertoires from about 730 donors and added high-resolution HLA genotyping to study TCR occurrence patterns. Roughly 300 gigabases of sequencing data and tens of millions of unique TCR sequences were included in an early release covering around 650 HLA-typed donors. The study aimed to test whether cataloging public T cell receptors could reveal signatures of past pathogen exposure. Paper-wide results and their limitations: The authors suggested that the approach could potentially be generalized to other disease states and immunological phenotypes. Most TCR sequences were seen in very few donors, while some public TCRs were found in many individuals. Only TCR beta chains were sequenced in this cohort, and the absence of alpha or paired-chain data limited detectable features. When HLA alleles, especially DR and DQ, strongly co-occurred, TCR associations were difficult to assign to individual alleles. A later genetic analysis reported fewer N-insertions in productive TCRs among donors in an Asian-associated ancestry cluster than the roughly 700-donor mean. Around 16 rarely observed V segments, including chromosome 9 orphons, were excluded from the earlier analysis of several hundred of the donors because counts were too low. A cluster of highly shared sequence variants was judged likely to represent a technical artifact of the sequencing pipeline. Specific HLA alleles were associated with over 15,000 TCR beta sequences at a false discovery rate of 0.05 in a later analysis. Several of the top co-occurrence clusters appeared to be linked to parvovirus B19, influenza, CMV and Epstein-Barr virus, according to a later analysis. A later analysis found that TCR association rates varied across HLA loci, with DRB1 alleles showing the most associated TCRs and HLA-C alleles the fewest. In a later analysis, most CMV-associated TCR beta chains were found to appear HLA-restricted, with HLA associations seemingly driven largely by CMV exposure. Some IMGT-functional V segments, including TRBV6-2 and TRBV6-3, could not be distinguished by the 87-base-pair reads and were therefore excluded. Sequencing depth was assumed to be roughly uniform across donors in the presence/absence analyses, though that assumption may not hold. Because HLA typing was unavailable for some donors at each locus, only the typed subset was used in association tests. V-gene and J-gene trimming of TCR beta chains was associated with a missense DCLRE1C variant in a later genetic analysis, and the association was replicated in an independent cohort. In the study, approximately 160 TCR beta chains were listed as associated with cytomegalovirus. In vitro tests confirmed that a few of the cytomegalovirus-associated TCR beta chains recognize cytomegalovirus antigens. Linkage disequilibrium might explain the correlated functional status among segregating V segments, but an unknown experimental factor could not be ruled out. Compared with equally common non-associated chains, HLA-associated TCR beta chains in a later analysis were more clonally expanded and had lower generation probabilities. A further reported finding was that TCR beta sequences accurately predicted the HLA-A and HLA-B alleles for most subjects in the first cohort. The classifier was reported to diagnose cytomegalovirus status with high specificity and sensitivity in both the original cohort and the validation cohort. In an earlier analysis of fewer than 700 of the donors, most TCR beta V segments appeared in productive rearrangements about 87% or about 30% of the time, broadly matching IMGT annotations. Immune exposure information for the cohort was limited to CMV serostatus.

Notes on this clone: Its antigen specificity is not known.

The cohort consisted of 666 healthy bone marrow donors. At the time of sampling, every cohort member was nominally healthy, though immune exposures that went unrecorded were likely present. The donor tested CMV seropositive and was one of the 289 seropositive cohort members. Each donor provided a peripheral blood sample, and peripheral blood mononuclear cells were used for TCR beta sequencing. Genomic DNA was extracted from the blood cell samples with the Qiagen DNeasy Blood Extraction Kit. Libraries were prepared through the immunoSEQ multiplex PCR assay. The multiplex PCR relied on a mix of 60 forward primers for TCR Vbeta segments and 13 reverse primers for TCR Jbeta segments. The CDR3 region of rearranged TCR beta genes was amplified from genomic DNA with a multiplex PCR assay. The amplified TCR beta libraries were sequenced on the Illumina HiSeq System as 87-base-pair reads. Per the source publication's procedure: A later analysis counted tens of millions of unique TCR beta chains across the 650 to 700 repertoires, and 9.5 million to 11 million of these chains were shared by at least two donors. Raw reads were error-corrected and collapsed into unique sequences with a nearest-neighbor algorithm that merged closely related sequences to remove PCR and sequencing errors. Alignment of CDR3 sequences to IMGT reference sequences was used to assign V, D and J gene segments. For a sequence to be retained, a match of at least six nucleotides was required to both a V gene segment and a J gene segment. A rearrangement counted as productive if the CDR3 had no stop codons and remained in frame with V and J, and every other rearrangement counted as non-productive. CDR3 was defined according to IMGT convention as the region running from the second conserved V-encoded cysteine to the conserved J-encoded phenylalanine. Sequences without an unambiguous match to a single V gene segment were excluded from the earlier analysis of about 640 of the donors. In an earlier analysis of approximately 610 of the donors, V segments were called functional above 56.7% productive rearrangements and were called segregating when the between-donor standard deviation exceeded 5%. A statistical classification framework was built for diagnosing cytomegalovirus status from the catalog of TCR beta chain sequences. V and J gene assignment, in a later analysis, came from comparing TCR nucleotide sequences with IMGT/GENE-DB human TR gene sequences. In a later analysis, CDR3 sequences and most-parsimonious VDJ recombination scenarios were assigned using the TCRdist pipeline. A later analysis defined each TCR beta chain by its CDR3 amino acid sequence plus V-gene family, and excluded reads lacking a unique V-gene family. As a way to deal with suspected cross-contamination and a sequencing artifact, a later analysis dropped hundreds of nucleotide sequences that were highly shared and had low generation probability. A later analysis calculated a clonal expansion index for each public chain from normalized within-repertoire ranks of inferred template counts. In a later analysis, generation probabilities were computed with a VDJ recombination model fitted to out-of-frame rearrangements, and the resulting probabilities were checked against IGoR. In a later analysis, TCR-TCR, TCR-HLA and TCR-CMV co-occurrence was scored with hypergeometric tests, and a repertoire-size bias correction was applied to TCR pairs. False discovery rates were estimated in a later analysis by permuting HLA or CMV assignments 20 times. In a later analysis, co-occurring TCRs were grouped using DBSCAN, and TCRdist sequence similarity was added for clustering within HLA-allele-positive subsets. Co-occurrence clustering excluded repertoires with fewer than 30,000 or more than 120,000 public chains, plus five with anomalous nucleotide sharing. Sourced from immuneACCESS, this table was stored by TCRdb with only in-frame sequences that have V and J called. A share of the clones is absent; for the studies checked, an unresolved V gene accounts for under half, and the remainder has no known explanation. V and J calls and clone size follow that table, whereas D and trimming were derived from the DNA. The table kept for this sample lists about 72,000 clones. The ten largest account for roughly an eighth of the sample.

From the cysteine up to the phenylalanine, the CDR3 has a length of 17 residues. Only the CDR3 DNA stays, 51 bases, in frame from base 1. Reading the germline V gene gives CDR1 SGHRS and CDR2 YFSETQ. The V end gives up 2 bases and the J end 2 bases, leaving 7 bases in the junction not matched to a gene. This receptor was obtained from a man between 45 and 60 years old in good health and CMV-seropositive. Material for sequencing was PBMCs. In this chain, TRBV5-1 is recombined with TRBJ2-3; TRBD2 agrees with 11 junctional bases. The DNA is as follows: TGCGCCAGCAGCTTAACCGGGACTAGCGGTGACACAGATACGCAGTATTTT. It translates to CASSLTGTSGDTDTQYF. Full variable domain (CDR3 extended with the reference TRBV5-1 and TRBJ2-3 proteins): KAGVTQTPRYLIKTRGQQVTLSCSPISGHRSVSWYQQTPGQGLQFLFEYFSETQRNKGNFPGRFSGRQFSNSRSEMNVSTLELGDSALYLCASSLTGTSGDTDTQYFGPGTRLTVL.